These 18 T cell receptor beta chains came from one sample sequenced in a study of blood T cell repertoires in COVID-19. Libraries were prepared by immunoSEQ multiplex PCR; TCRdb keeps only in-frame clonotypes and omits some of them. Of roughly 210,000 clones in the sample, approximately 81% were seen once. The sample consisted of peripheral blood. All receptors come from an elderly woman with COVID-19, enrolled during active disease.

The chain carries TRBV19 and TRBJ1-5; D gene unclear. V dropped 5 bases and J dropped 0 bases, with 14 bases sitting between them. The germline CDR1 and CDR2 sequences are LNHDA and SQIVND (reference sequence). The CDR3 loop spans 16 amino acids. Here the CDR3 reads CASSYSGILSNQPQHF. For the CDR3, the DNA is TGTGCCAGTAGTTATTCGGGGATCCTTAGCAATCAGCCCCAGCATTTT.

The CDR3 nucleotides are TGTGCCAGCAGTCGACCGGAGATGTCCCAGTACTTC. The encoded protein is CASSRPEMSQYF. The chain couples TRBV6-2 or TRBV6-3 to TRBJ2-5, with unresolved D. Germline values: CDR1 MNHEY, CDR2 SVGEGT. V was pared by 5 bases and J by 9 bases, with 13 bases between. This CDR3 region has 12 residues.

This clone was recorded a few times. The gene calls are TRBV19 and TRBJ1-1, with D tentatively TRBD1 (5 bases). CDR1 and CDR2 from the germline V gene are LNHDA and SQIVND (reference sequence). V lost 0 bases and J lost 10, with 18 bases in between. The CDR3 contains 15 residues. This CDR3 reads CASSIDKTAVGRAFF. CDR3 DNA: TGTGCCAGTAGTATAGATAAGACAGCCGTTGGGCGAGCTTTCTTT.

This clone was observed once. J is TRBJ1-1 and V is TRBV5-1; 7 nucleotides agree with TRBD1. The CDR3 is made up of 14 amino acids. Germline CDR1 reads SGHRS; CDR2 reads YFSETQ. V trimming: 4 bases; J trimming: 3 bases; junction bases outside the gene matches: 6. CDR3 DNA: TGCGCCAGCAGCCGACAGGGCCGTGACACTGAAGCTTTCTTT. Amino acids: CASSRQGRDTEAFF.

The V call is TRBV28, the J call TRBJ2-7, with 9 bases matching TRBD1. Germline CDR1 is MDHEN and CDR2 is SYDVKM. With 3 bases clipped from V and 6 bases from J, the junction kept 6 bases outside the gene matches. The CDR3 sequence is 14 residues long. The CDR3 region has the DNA TGTGCCAGCAGTTTCCAGGGACAGGGCTTCGAGCAGTACTTC. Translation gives CASSFQGQGFEQYF.

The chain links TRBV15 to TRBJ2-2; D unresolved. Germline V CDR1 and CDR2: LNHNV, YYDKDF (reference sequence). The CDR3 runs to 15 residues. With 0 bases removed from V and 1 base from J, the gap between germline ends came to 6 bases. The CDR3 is CATSRDSRNTGELFF. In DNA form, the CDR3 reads TGTGCCACCAGCAGAGATAGTCGGAACACCGGGGAGCTGTTTTTT. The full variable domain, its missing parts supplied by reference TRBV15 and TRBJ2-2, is DAMVIQNPRYQVTQFGKPVTLSCSQTLNHNVMYWYQQKSSQAPKLLFHYYDKDFNNEADTPDNFQSRRPNTSFCFLDIRSPGLGDTAMYLCATSRDSRNTGELFFGEGSRLTVL.

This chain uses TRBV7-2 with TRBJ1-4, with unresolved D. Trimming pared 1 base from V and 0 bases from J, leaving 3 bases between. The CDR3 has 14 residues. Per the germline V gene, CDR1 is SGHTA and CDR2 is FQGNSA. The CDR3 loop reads CASSLGATNEKLFF. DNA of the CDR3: TGTGCCAGCAGCTTAGGCGCAACTAATGAAAAACTGTTTTTT.

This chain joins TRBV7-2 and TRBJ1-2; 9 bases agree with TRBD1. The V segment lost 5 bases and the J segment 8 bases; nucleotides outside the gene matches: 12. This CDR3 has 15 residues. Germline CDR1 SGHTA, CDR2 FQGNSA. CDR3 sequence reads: CASSQSTGGAYGYTF. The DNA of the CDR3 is TGTGCCAGCAGCCAATCCACAGGGGGCGCATACGGCTACACCTTC.

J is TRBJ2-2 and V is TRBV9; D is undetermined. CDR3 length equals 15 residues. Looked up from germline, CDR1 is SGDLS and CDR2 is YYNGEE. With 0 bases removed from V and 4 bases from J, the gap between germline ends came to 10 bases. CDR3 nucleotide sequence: TGTGCCAGCAGCGTAGGCCCCCCCGGCACCGGGGAGCTGTTTTTT. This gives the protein CASSVGPPGTGELFF.

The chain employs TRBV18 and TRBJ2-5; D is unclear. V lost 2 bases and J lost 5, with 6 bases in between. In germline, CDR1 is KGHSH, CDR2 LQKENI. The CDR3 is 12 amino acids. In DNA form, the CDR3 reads TGTGCCAGCTCACCATGGCGGGAGACCCAGTACTTC. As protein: CASSPWRETQYF.

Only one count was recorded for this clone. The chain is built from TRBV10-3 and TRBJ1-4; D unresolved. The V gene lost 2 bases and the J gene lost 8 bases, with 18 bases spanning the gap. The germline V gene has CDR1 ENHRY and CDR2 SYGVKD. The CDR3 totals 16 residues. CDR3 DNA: TGTGCCATCAGTGAGCGTGACCCTTCGGCGGTAGAAAAACTGTTTTTT. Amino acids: CAISERDPSAVEKLFF.

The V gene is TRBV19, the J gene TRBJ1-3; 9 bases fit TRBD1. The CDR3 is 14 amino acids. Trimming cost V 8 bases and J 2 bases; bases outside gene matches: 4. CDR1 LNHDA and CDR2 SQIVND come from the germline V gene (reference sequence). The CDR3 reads CASSDRGAGNTIYF. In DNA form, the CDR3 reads TGTGCCAGTTCGGACAGGGGAGCTGGAAACACCATATATTTT.

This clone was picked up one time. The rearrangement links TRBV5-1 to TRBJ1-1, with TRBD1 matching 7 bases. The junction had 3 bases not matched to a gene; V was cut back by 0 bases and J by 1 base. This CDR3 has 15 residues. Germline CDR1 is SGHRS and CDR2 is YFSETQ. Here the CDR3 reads CASSLGDRANTEAFF. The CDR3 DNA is TGCGCCAGCAGCTTGGGTGACAGGGCGAACACTGAAGCTTTCTTT.

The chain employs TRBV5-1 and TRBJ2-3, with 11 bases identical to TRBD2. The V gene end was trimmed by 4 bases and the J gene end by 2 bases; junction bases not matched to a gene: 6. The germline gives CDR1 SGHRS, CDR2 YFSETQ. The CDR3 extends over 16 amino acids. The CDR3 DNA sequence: TGCGCCAGCAGCCTCGGGACTAGCGGATTCACAGATACGCAGTATTTT. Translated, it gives CASSLGTSGFTDTQYF.

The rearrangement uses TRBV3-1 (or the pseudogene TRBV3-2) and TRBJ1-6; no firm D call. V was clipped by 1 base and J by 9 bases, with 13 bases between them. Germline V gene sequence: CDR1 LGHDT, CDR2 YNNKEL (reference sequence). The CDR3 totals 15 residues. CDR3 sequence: CASSQATSERSPLHF. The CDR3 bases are TGTGCCAGCAGCCAAGCGACCAGCGAGCGTTCACCCCTCCACTTT.

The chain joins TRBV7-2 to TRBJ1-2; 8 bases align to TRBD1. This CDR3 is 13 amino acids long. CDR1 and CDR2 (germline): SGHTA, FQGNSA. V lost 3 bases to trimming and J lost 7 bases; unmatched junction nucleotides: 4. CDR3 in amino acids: CASSLDRVVGYTF. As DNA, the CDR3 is TGTGCCAGCAGCTTGGACAGGGTCGTTGGCTACACCTTC.

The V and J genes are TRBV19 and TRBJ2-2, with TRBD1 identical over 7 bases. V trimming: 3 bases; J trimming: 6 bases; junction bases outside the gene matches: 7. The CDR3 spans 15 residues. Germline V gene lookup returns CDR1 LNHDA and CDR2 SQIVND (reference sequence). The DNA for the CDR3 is TGTGCCAGTAGTATTACAGGGGTCGAGGCCGGGGAGCTGTTTTTT. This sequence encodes CASSITGVEAGELFF.

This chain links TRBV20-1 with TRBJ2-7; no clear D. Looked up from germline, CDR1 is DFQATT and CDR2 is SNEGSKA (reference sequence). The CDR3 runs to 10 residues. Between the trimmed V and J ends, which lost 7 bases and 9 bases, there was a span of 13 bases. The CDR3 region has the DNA TGCAGTGTTCGCCAGGATCGGCAGTACGTC. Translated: CSVRQDRQYV.